One sample yielded the 27 T cell receptor delta chains listed below, sequenced in a study of γδ T cells in repeated Plasmodium falciparum infection. TCRdb fed the multiplex PCR reads to CATT. Among around 46,000 delta-chain clones listed, less than 2% were seen once. Flow sorting of PBMC yielded separate Vgamma9/Vdelta2+ and Vdelta2-negative gammadelta T cell populations for bulk repertoire analysis. Sequencing was done on a sample of gamma-delta T cells from blood. The receptors shown here come from a pool of human donors (malaria-infected and uninfected, not separated).

On this clone: TCRdb's protein, taken from a much larger clone, differs from this DNA's translation at residue 13, likely owing to a read error; the protein displayed comes from the DNA. V and J are TRDV1 and TRDJ1, with TRDD3 matching 13 bases. TCRdb gives no J gene; it was assigned here by matching the DNA to germline. Germline CDR1 reads TSWWSYY; CDR2 reads QGS. This CDR3 contains 20 residues. Trimming at V came to 5 bases and at J to 4 bases, leaving 19 bases not matched to a gene. CDR3 sequence reads: CALGFDFYWGIREGGDKLIF. CDR3 coding DNA: TGTGCTCTTGGGTTCGACTTCTACTGGGGGATACGGGAAGGGGGCGATAAACTCATCTTT.

A few counts support this clone. TCRdb assigns this DNA the protein of a much larger clone, which departs from its translation at residue 15; this likely reflects a read error, and the protein shown comes from translating the DNA. The chain carries TRDV1 and TRDJ1, with D possibly TRDD3 on 5 matching bases. The J gene, left out of TCRdb, was set here by checking the DNA against germline. The CDR3 has 21 residues. Germline CDR1 reads TSWWSYY; CDR2 reads QGS. The V gene lost 7 bases and the J gene lost 10 bases, with 43 bases spanning the gap. CDR3 residues: CALAVETHSNNYDWRFTRLIF. The CDR3 DNA reads TGTGCTCTTGCGGTGGAGACCCATTCCAACAATTACGACTGGAGGTTCACGCGACTCATCTTT.

Concerning this clone: TCRdb's listed protein matches a much larger clone and diverges from this DNA's translation at residue 3, likely through a read error; the protein shown comes from the DNA. The chain combines TRDV1 with TRDJ1; 9 bases fit TRDD3. TCRdb is silent on the J gene; assignment here came from matching the DNA to germline. The CDR3 is 21 residues long. Germline V lookup: CDR1 TSWWSYY, CDR2 QGS. The CDR3 is CAPGVRRRPSFPRGYGGELIF. The CDR3 nucleotides are TGTGCTCCTGGGGTACGGAGAAGGCCTTCCTTTCCAAGGGGATACGGGGGGGAACTCATCTTT.

This clone was observed a handful of times. TCRdb pairs this DNA with a much larger clone's protein that differs at residue 17, likely a read error; the protein shown was translated from the DNA. J is TRDJ1 and V is TRDV1; 8 nucleotides match TRDD3. TCRdb gives no J gene; it was assigned here by matching the DNA to germline. CDR1 and CDR2 (germline): TSWWSYY, QGS. The CDR3 contains 20 residues. This chain's CDR3 is CALGGRTSRTVLGVVDRLIF. CDR3 DNA: TGTGCTCTTGGGGGCCGAACTTCCCGTACTGTACTGGGGGTGGTCGATAGACTCATCTTT.

A few counts support this clone. TCRdb assigns this DNA the protein of a much larger clone, which departs from its translation at residue 4; this likely reflects a read error, and the protein shown comes from translating the DNA. The chain combines TRDV1 with TRDJ2, with 12 bases lining up with TRDD3. TCRdb gives no J gene; it was assigned here by matching the DNA to germline. This CDR3 contains 17 residues. Trimming cost V 7 bases and J 4 bases; bases outside gene matches: 10. CDR1 is TSWWSYY and CDR2 is QGS in the germline V gene. The CDR3 coding sequence is TGTGCTCTTGAATTTACTGGGGGATACCCCCCGACAGCACAACTCTTCTTT. It is translated as CALEFTGGYPPTAQLFF.

A few counts support this clone. TCRdb attributes to this sequence the protein of a much larger clone, which differs from the DNA translation at residue 2; a read error is likely, and the protein displayed is translated from the DNA. The chain has TRDV1 and TRDJ1; 13 bases agree with TRDD3. The J gene is not listed in TCRdb, so it was assigned here from a DNA match to germline. The length of the CDR3 is 21 residues. In germline, CDR1 is TSWWSYY, CDR2 QGS. DNA for the CDR3: TGTTCTCTTGGCACTTTCTTCCTCCCACTGGTTTTACTGGGGGATACGGGTAAACTCATCTTT. Translated, it gives CSLGTFFLPLVLLGDTGKLIF.

Concerning this clone itself: A far larger clone is one nucleotide away, so this likely arose from a read error. Distinct nucleotide sequences in the sample also encode this CDR3. The rearrangement uses TRDV3 and TRDJ1; 8 bases align to TRDD3. The CDR3 runs 20 residues. Germline V gene lookup returns CDR1 TVYSNPD and CDR2 GDNSRS (reference sequence). The CDR3 DNA sequence: TGTGCCTCCTTTGGTCCCGATAGTACTGGGGGGAGATTCTACACCGATAAGCTCATCTTT. Amino acids: CASFGPDSTGGRFYTDKLIF.

This clone has more than one count but fewer than ten. TCRdb assigns this DNA the protein of a much larger clone, which departs from its translation at residue 16; this likely reflects a read error, and the protein shown comes from translating the DNA. This chain links TRDV1 with TRDJ1; 11 bases fit TRDD3. TCRdb supplies no J gene; here it was assigned by aligning the nucleotide sequence to germline. This CDR3 is 21 amino acids long. CDR1 is TSWWSYY, CDR2 QGS, per germline. J lost 3 bases, V lost 2 bases, and 20 bases had no gene match. The CDR3 DNA follows: TGTGCTCTTGGGGAATACCGTCCGAACTATGGGGGATACGAGGGGTCCGATAAACTCATCTTT. The encoded protein is CALGEYRPNYGGYEGSDKLIF.

About this clone itself: TCRdb lists the protein of a much larger clone for this DNA, which differs at residue 16, so this is likely a read error; the protein given here is translated from the DNA itself. This chain uses TRDV1 with TRDJ1; 11 bases are shared with TRDD3. Germline assignment: CDR1 TSWWSYY and CDR2 QGS. The CDR3 covers 20 residues. CDR3 nucleotide sequence: TGTGCTCTTGGGGAATTGGTCTGGGGGATACTCCTCCCTAACACCAATAAACTCATCTTT. Translating it yields CALGELVWGILLPNTNKLIF.

The chain joins TRDV1 to TRDJ3; D unclear. No J gene is reported in TCRdb; it was inferred here by comparing the DNA with germline. Trimming shortened V by 2 bases and J by 2 bases, and 25 bases separated the two germline ends. CDR3 size: 22 residues. Germline V gene lookup returns CDR1 TSWWSYY and CDR2 QGS. The CDR3 DNA is TGTGCTCTTGGGGAAGAACCCTTTCCCCGGGGTTACCCCACCTGGGACACCCGACAGATGTTTTTC. This gives the protein CALGEEPFPRGYPTWDTRQMFF.

This clone showed up many times. This chain connects TRDV2 to TRDJ1, with 12 bases matching TRDD3. The V and J ends lost 0 bases and 5 bases, in that order; junction bases with no gene match: 12. The CDR3 sequence is 18 residues long. From germline, CDR1 is GEAIGNYY and CDR2 EKD. CDR3 region: CACDTVTSSGGYGDKLIF. The CDR3, as DNA: TGTGCCTGTGACACCGTTACTTCCTCTGGGGGATACGGGGATAAACTCATCTTT.

This clone occurred a few times. A far more abundant clone sits one base away, making this likely a read error. This sample includes further DNA sequences coding for the same CDR3. V usage is TRDV1 and J usage is TRDJ1; tentatively, D is TRDD3 (6 bases). No J gene was available from TCRdb, and it was assigned here by a germline match of the DNA. V was cut by 0 bases and J by 8 bases, with 19 bases left in between. From germline, CDR1 is TSWWSYY and CDR2 QGS. CDR3 size: 16 residues. For the CDR3, the DNA is TGTGCTCTTGGGGAACTTCGGACCTGGGGAAGTACAAAACTCATCTTT. Translating gives CALGELRTWGSTKLIF.

The chain employs TRDV1 and TRDJ1, with 11 bases identical to TRDD3. The J gene was not available in TCRdb and was assigned here by matching the DNA to germline segments. This CDR3 contains 20 residues. Germline V gene sequence: CDR1 TSWWSYY, CDR2 QGS. The J segment lost 0 bases and the V segment lost 4 bases, leaving 16 bases of the junction unmatched. CDR3 sequence reads: CALGAFRRDWGIRYTDKLIF. CDR3 sequence (DNA): TGTGCTCTTGGGGCTTTCCGGCGGGACTGGGGGATAAGGTACACCGATAAACTCATCTTT.

In its sample, this clone was seen many times. TCRdb attributes to this sequence the protein of a much larger clone, which differs from the DNA translation at residue 10; a read error is likely, and the protein displayed is translated from the DNA. The V and J genes are TRDV1 and TRDJ1; 12 bases match TRDD3. V lost 4 bases to trimming and J lost 9 bases; unmatched junction nucleotides: 9. The CDR3 extends over 15 amino acids. Germline V lookup: CDR1 TSWWSYY, CDR2 QGS. The CDR3 DNA follows: TGTGCTCTTGGGGGGCCTGGGGGATACGGGGCGGAACTCATCTTT. Encoded protein: CALGGPGGYGAELIF.

Turning to this clone: A far larger clone is one nucleotide away, so this likely arose from a read error. The sample contains more than one DNA sequence encoding this CDR3. The J gene is uncalled and the V gene is TRDV1; TRDD3, as called in the table, went unchecked against the DNA. CDR1 and CDR2 from the germline V gene are TSWWSYY and QGS. This CDR3 is 24 amino acids long. The CDR3 region has the DNA TGTGCTCTTGGGGAACTCAGATCCTACCTCCTTCGTACTGGGGGATATATCCACACCGATAAGCTCATCTTT. This translates into CALGELRSYLLRTGGYIHTDKLIF.

This clone showed up many times. This is likely an artifact of a read error, given a far larger clone one base away. The identical CDR3 is also encoded by other nucleotide sequences in the sample. The chain couples TRDV1 to TRDJ1, with 11 bases identical to TRDD3. The CDR3 extends over 18 amino acids. Germline values: CDR1 TSWWSYY, CDR2 QGS. Trimming took 3 bases from V and 0 from J; bases not matched to a gene: 9. The CDR3 region is CALGEVALGDTDTDKLIF. The CDR3 coding sequence is TGTGCTCTTGGGGAGGTGGCTCTGGGGGATACCGACACCGATAAACTCATCTTT.

In regard to this clone: A much larger clone lies a single base off, so this may be a read error. At the DNA level, this CDR3 is encoded by other sequences in the same sample as well. TRDV1 is the V gene, and the J gene was not called; whether TRDD3, the table's D call, matches the DNA was not checked. CDR1 TSWWSYY and CDR2 QGS come from the germline V gene. CDR3 length equals 17 residues. The CDR3 sequence: CALGELHPPLDTDKPIF. In nucleotides, the CDR3 is TGTGCTCTTGGGGAACTCCATCCTCCACTGGATACCGATAAGCCCATCTTT.

This clone was seen more than once but under ten times. TCRdb's listed protein matches a much larger clone and diverges from this DNA's translation at residue 9, likely through a read error; the protein shown comes from the DNA. The V call is TRDV1, the J call TRDJ1; 8 bases are a match to TRDD3. TCRdb lists no J gene, so it was determined here by aligning the DNA to germline. This CDR3 spans 19 amino acids. Germline assignment: CDR1 TSWWSYY and CDR2 QGS. Germline trimming cut 1 base from V and 2 bases from J; bases unmatched to any gene: 15. The CDR3 coding sequence is TGTGCTCTTGGGGAACATTACGTCCCGGGGGATATTGATACCGATAAACTCATCTTT. Its protein product is CALGEHYVPGDIDTDKLIF.

As concerns this clone: A far bigger clonotype differs at one base, so this is likely a read error. Other DNA sequences of this sample code for an identical CDR3. This chain uses TRDV1 with TRDJ1; TRDD3 matches at 7 bases. The J gene, left out of TCRdb, was set here by checking the DNA against germline. The CDR3 is made up of 23 amino acids. The trim removed 0 bases at V and 0 bases at J, leaving 25 bases unmatched. CDR1 is TSWWSYY, CDR2 QGS, per germline. CDR3 sequence reads: CALGELTLSGSPGGYKYTDKLIF. Here the CDR3 DNA reads TGTGCTCTTGGGGAACTTACCCTTTCCGGCAGTCCTGGGGGTTACAAGTACACCGATAAACTCATCTTT.

The sample holds a few counts of this clone. TCRdb's protein for this DNA is that of a much larger clone and differs from the translation at residue 19, likely a read error; the protein shown is the DNA translation. This rearrangement joins TRDV1 to TRDJ1; TRDD3 agrees at 13 bases. CDR1 and CDR2 from the germline V gene are TSWWSYY and QGS. This CDR3 region has 22 residues. The CDR3 reads CALGDCGLPTQLGDTDTDELIF. The CDR3 coding sequence is TGTGCTCTTGGGGACTGCGGCCTTCCTACCCAACTGGGGGATACGGATACCGATGAACTCATCTTT.

Remarks on this clone: A read error likely explains why the TCRdb protein, taken from a much larger clone, differs from this DNA's translation at residue 17; the protein shown is translated from the DNA. The gene calls are TRDV1 and TRDJ1; 11 bases align to TRDD3. The J gene, absent from TCRdb, was called here by matching the DNA to germline. Germline-derived CDR1 and CDR2 are TSWWSYY and QGS. V was clipped by 1 base and J by 0 bases; unmatched bases: 25. The CDR3 sequence is 24 residues long. The CDR3 nucleotides are TGTGCTCTTGGGGAACCACCGTTATTCTGGCCCTGTGCTGGGGGATACCCATACACCGATAAACTCATCTTT. It codes for CALGEPPLFWPCAGGYPYTDKLIF.

Of note for this clone: It is likely a read error: a sequence one base away is far more abundant. The same CDR3 is also encoded by other DNA sequences in this sample. The chain joins TRDV1 to TRDJ1, with 7 positions matching TRDD3. TCRdb carries no J gene annotation; the J gene was assigned here by matching the DNA with germline. V shed 0 bases, J shed 0 bases, and the junction held 37 bases outside the gene matches. The germline V gene encodes CDR1 TSWWSYY and CDR2 QGS. CDR3 length: 27 residues. The CDR3 loop is CALGELYWSFDEPRSVLGRPYTDKLIF. The DNA of the CDR3 is TGTGCTCTTGGGGAACTATATTGGTCTTTCGATGAGCCACGAAGTGTACTGGGGAGACCTTACACCGATAAACTCATCTTT.

This clone was observed at least ten times. The chain combines TRDV2 with TRDJ4, with 11 bases matching TRDD3. The CDR3 runs 23 residues. The germline CDR1 and CDR2 sequences are GEAIGNYY and EKD. The trim removed 3 bases at V and 0 bases at J, leaving 29 bases unmatched. The CDR3 protein is CACDPVTSRPVGDTQSRTRPLIF. In DNA form, the CDR3 reads TGTGCCTGTGACCCTGTGACATCCCGCCCAGTGGGGGATACGCAGAGCCGCACCAGACCCCTGATCTTT.

In the case of this clone: A far larger clone is only one base removed, so a read error is likely. Other DNA sequences in this sample translate to the same CDR3. V and J are TRDV1 and TRDJ1; TRDD3 agrees at 10 bases. TCRdb offers no J gene call, so here the DNA was matched to germline to obtain one. Germline-derived CDR1 and CDR2 are TSWWSYY and QGS. The CDR3 has 19 residues. Losses at the gene ends were 3 bases for V and 0 bases for J; bases not matched to a gene: 13. DNA for the CDR3: TGTGCTCTTGGGGAGGGTCCTAGTAACTGGGGGATTTACACCGATAAACTCATCTTT. It is translated as CALGEGPSNWGIYTDKLIF.

Note on this clone: The protein given by TCRdb reflects a much larger clone and differs at residue 11 from this DNA's translation, likely from a read error; the protein shown is the DNA's translation. The chain carries TRDV2 and TRDJ1; TRDD3 agrees at 9 bases. The J gene is absent in TCRdb and was assigned here via DNA matching to germline. CDR1 and CDR2 from the germline V gene are GEAIGNYY and EKD. V trimming: 4 bases; J trimming: 2 bases; junction bases outside the gene matches: 10. The CDR3 has 16 amino acids. CDR3 residues: CACDQLRLGDTDKLIF. In DNA form, the CDR3 reads TGTGCCTGTGATCAACTACGTCTGGGGGATACCGATAAACTCATCTTT.

This clone was found many times. The same CDR3 is also encoded by other DNA sequences in this sample. The rearrangement joins TRDV1 to TRDJ1, with D maybe TRDD3 (6 bases). The V gene lost 0 bases and the J gene lost 5 bases, with 37 bases spanning the gap. Germline loops: CDR1 TSWWSYY, CDR2 QGS. CDR3 length equals 23 residues. The CDR3 bases are TGTGCTCTTGGGGAACTAGGCTCTATGGTTGGGCACCACTCTCCCTGGGGATGGGATAAACTCATCTTT. It specifies CALGELGSMVGHHSPWGWDKLIF.

There are a few counts of this clone. With a far larger clone one base away, a read error is the likely cause. The same CDR3 also results from other DNA sequences found in this sample. The chain couples TRDV1 to TRDJ1, with D unresolved. CDR1 and CDR2 (germline): TSWWSYY, QGS. Trimming took 3 bases from V and 0 from J, leaving 26 bases between them. This CDR3 is built from 20 residues. The CDR3, as DNA: TGTGCTCTTGGGGATCAAACGTCATCGGTACTGCCTATGTACACCGATAAACTCATCTTT. This gives the protein CALGDQTSSVLPMYTDKLIF.